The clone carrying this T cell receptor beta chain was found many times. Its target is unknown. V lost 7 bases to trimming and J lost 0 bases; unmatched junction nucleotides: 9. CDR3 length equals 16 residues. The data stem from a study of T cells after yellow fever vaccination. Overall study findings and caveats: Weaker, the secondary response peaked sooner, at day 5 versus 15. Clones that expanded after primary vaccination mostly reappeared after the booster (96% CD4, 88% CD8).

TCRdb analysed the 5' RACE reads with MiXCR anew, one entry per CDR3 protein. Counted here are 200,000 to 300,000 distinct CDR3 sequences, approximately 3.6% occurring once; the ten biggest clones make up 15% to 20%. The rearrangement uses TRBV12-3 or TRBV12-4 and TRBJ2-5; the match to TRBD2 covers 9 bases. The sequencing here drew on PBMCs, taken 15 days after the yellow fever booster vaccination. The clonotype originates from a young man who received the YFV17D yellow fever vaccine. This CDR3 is CASTRSGGMDQETQYF. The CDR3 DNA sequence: TGTGCCAGCACCCGGAGCGGGGGGATGGACCAAGAGACCCAGTACTTC.